The TCR beta chain described here comes from a study of blood T cell repertoires in COVID-19. Study summary: Samples representing acute and convalescent COVID-19 were sourced from the United States, Italy and Spain. PBMCs, B-cell-depleted T cells, or T cells provided the cDNA or gDNA that made up the material.

The CDR3 consists of 14 residues. Germline-derived CDR1 and CDR2 are SGHAT and FQDESV (reference sequence). As regards this clone: One end of the junction fails to match germline, which may point to a read error.

How the authors handled the data: Scientists estimated how many nucleated cells there were by amplifying reference gene primers. Sequencing used immunoSEQ multiplex PCR; TCRdb keeps in-frame clones, though not all of them. V, J and clone size are taken as reported in that table, and D and trimming were inferred from the DNA itself. The table shows 150,000 to 200,000 clones, with approximately 78% occurring only once. Sample: PBMCs or T cells enriched from blood (not recorded which). This clonotype was obtained from a woman between 50 and 59 years old who had recovered from COVID-19. V gene TRBV11-1 combines with J gene TRBJ2-1, with D maybe TRBD1 (6 bases). The CDR3 region is CANSLDWQGSEQFF. The CDR3 nucleotides read TGTGCCAACAGCTTAGATTGGCAGGGGAGTGAGCAGTTCTTC.